Each of the 12 T cell receptor beta chains below was sequenced from the same sample in a study of circulating CD8 cells and anti-PD-1 response in melanoma. The QIAseq Immune Repertoire TCR panel built the libraries from 15 ng of total RNA. TCRdb analysed the reads with MiXCR anew, one entry per CDR3 protein. The repertoire holds some 460 distinct CDR3 sequences, with roughly an eighth as singletons. Four subsets defined by PD-1 and/or TIGIT were sorted from live CD3+CD8+TCRalphabeta+ cells. This material consisted of CD8+ T cells from PBMCs, taken at baseline or after one month of anti-PD-1 therapy (not recorded which). Every receptor here comes from a human donor with melanoma.

The CDR3 DNA reads as TGTGCCACCAGTGCCTCCGACGGGATCGGTAGGGTCGGGGAGCTGTTTTTT. Its protein is CATSASDGIGRVGELFF. This rearrangement joins TRBV24-1 to TRBJ2-2; maybe TRBD2 (5 bases). The V end lost 5 bases, the J end lost 7 bases, and 22 bases lay between the germline ends. CDR1 is KGHDR, CDR2 SFDVKD, per germline. The CDR3 spans 17 residues.

This clonotype is deemed large (0.1 to 1%). The chain recombines TRBV14 with TRBJ2-1, with D possibly matching TRBD1 (6 bases). The germline V gene encodes CDR1 SGHDN and CDR2 FVKESK. V lost 1 base, J lost 11 bases, and 12 bases lay in between. This CDR3 comprises 13 residues. The CDR3 loop reads CASSQVQGPKQFF. In DNA, the CDR3 is TGTGCCAGCAGCCAAGTACAGGGCCCAAAGCAGTTCTTC.

This clonotype is judged medium-sized (0.01 to 0.1%). The chain links TRBV12-3 or TRBV12-4 to TRBJ2-2; 8 nucleotides match TRBD2. V lost 3 bases to trimming and J lost 6 bases; unmatched junction nucleotides: 6. The CDR3 extends over 15 amino acids. As DNA, the CDR3 is TGTGCCAGCAGTTTCGGACGGGGGGGCGCCGGGGAGCTGTTTTTT. It specifies CASSFGRGGAGELFF.

This clonotype is medium-sized. The V and J genes are TRBV5-5 and TRBJ2-7; D call uncertain. The CDR3 extends over 12 amino acids. Per the germline V gene, CDR1 is SGHKS and CDR2 is YYEKEE (reference sequence). Trimming took 3 bases from V and 0 from J, leaving 4 bases between them. CDR3 protein: CASSWDSYEQYF. DNA of the CDR3: TGTGCCAGCAGCTGGGACTCCTACGAGCAGTACTTC.

This clonotype is large in the sample. This chain joins TRBV7-2 and TRBJ1-2; 7 nucleotides align to TRBD1. The CDR3 covers 12 residues. The V gene end was trimmed by 5 bases and the J gene end by 8 bases; junction bases not matched to a gene: 5. Germline loops: CDR1 SGHTA, CDR2 FQGNSA. The DNA for the CDR3 is TGTGCCAGCAGCCTTACAGGGGTCGGCTACACCTTC. It specifies CASSLTGVGYTF.

This chain uses TRBV6-5 with TRBJ2-2; D is uncertain. The CDR3 runs 13 residues. Germline V CDR1 and CDR2: MNHEY, SVGAGI. Trimming left V 4 bases short and J 7 bases short, with 10 bases between. The DNA for the CDR3 is TGTGCCAGCAGTTGGAACATAGGCGGGGAGCTGTTTTTT. Its protein is CASSWNIGGELFF.

This clonotype is labeled as medium-sized (0.01 to 0.1%). The V call is TRBV12-3 or TRBV12-4, the J call TRBJ1-4; D gene uncertain. The V end lost 3 bases, the J end lost 8 bases, and 13 bases lay between the germline ends. CDR3 length: 14 residues. CDR3 in amino acids: CASSLEVSYEKLFF. The CDR3 region has the DNA TGTGCCAGCAGTTTGGAAGTATCTTACGAAAAACTGTTTTTT.

On this clonotype: A read error is possible here, since a much larger clone lies one base away. V and J are TRBV5-6 and TRBJ2-6; D is perhaps TRBD1 (6 bases). The CDR3 is 15 amino acids. CDR1 SGHDT and CDR2 YYEEEE come from the germline V gene. The CDR3 region is CARSFGDTGANVLTF. In nucleotides, the CDR3 is TGTGCCCGCAGCTTTGGGGACACTGGGGCCAACGTCCTGACTTTC. The whole variable domain, filled in from reference TRBV5-6 and TRBJ2-6, reads DAGVTQSPTHLIKTRGQQVTLRCSPKSGHDTVSWYQQALGQGPQFIFQYYEEEERQRGNFPDRFSGHQFPNYSSELNVNALLLGDSALYLCARSFGDTGANVLTFGAGSRLTVL.

This clonotype is judged large. V usage is TRBV18 and J usage is TRBJ2-7; TRBD2 agrees at 12 bases. V lost 2 bases to trimming and J lost 0 bases; unmatched junction nucleotides: 2. Germline V lookup: CDR1 KGHSH, CDR2 LQKENI. The CDR3 spans 16 residues. The CDR3 spells CASSPWTSGDSYEQYF. CDR3 nucleotide sequence: TGTGCCAGCTCACCATGGACTAGCGGGGACTCCTACGAGCAGTACTTC.

This clonotype is medium-sized by share. The chain employs TRBV20-1 and TRBJ1-3; no firm D call. The V end was cut by 6 bases, the J end by 4 bases, with 13 bases between. The CDR3 is made up of 13 amino acids. CDR1 and CDR2 from the germline V gene are DFQATT and SNEGSKA (reference sequence). As DNA, the CDR3 is TGCAGTGCCCTTCCTCTAGACGGAAACACCATATATTTT. Translation: CSALPLDGNTIYF.

By its share, this clonotype is medium-sized. This rearrangement joins TRBV18 to TRBJ2-1; D is possibly TRBD2 (6 bases). Trimming pared 1 base from V and 2 bases from J, leaving 9 bases between. The CDR3 contains 15 residues. Per the germline V gene, CDR1 is KGHSH and CDR2 is LQKENI. This CDR3 is CASSPLGGTYNEQFF. CDR3 coding DNA: TGTGCCAGCTCACCACTTGGGGGGACCTACAATGAGCAGTTCTTC.

On this clonotype: One base away lies a much larger clone, so this may be a sequencing read error. The chain couples TRBV5-5 to TRBJ2-7, with no clear D. Germline V gives CDR1 SGHKS, CDR2 YYEKEE (reference sequence). V dropped 4 bases and J dropped 0 bases, with 5 bases sitting between them. The CDR3 loop spans 12 amino acids. CDR3 protein: CASSRDSYEQYF. The CDR3 nucleotides read TGTGCCAGCAGCAGGGACTCCTACGAGCAGTACTTC.